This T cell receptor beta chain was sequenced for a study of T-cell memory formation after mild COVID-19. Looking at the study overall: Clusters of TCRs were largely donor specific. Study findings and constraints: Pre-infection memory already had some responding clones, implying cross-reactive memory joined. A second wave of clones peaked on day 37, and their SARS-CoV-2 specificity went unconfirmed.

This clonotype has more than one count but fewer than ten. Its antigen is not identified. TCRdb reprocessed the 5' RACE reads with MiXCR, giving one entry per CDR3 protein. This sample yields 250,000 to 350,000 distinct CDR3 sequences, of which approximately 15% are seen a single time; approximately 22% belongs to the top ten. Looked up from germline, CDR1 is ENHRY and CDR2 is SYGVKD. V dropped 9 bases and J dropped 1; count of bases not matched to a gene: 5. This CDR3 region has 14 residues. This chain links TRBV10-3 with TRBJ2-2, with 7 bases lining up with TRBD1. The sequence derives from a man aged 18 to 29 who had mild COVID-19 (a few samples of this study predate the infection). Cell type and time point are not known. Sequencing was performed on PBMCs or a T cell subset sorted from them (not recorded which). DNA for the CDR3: TGTGCCATTCTCAGACAGGGGAACACCGGGGAGCTGTTTTTT. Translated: CAILRQGNTGELFF.